The entry below gives a single T cell receptor beta chain sequence along with its context. As yet, its antigen is unknown. The data stem from a study of vaccination and CD4 T cells after COVID-19. Study overall: Convalescents were six males and four females, two of them Hispanic. Samples taken post-COVID came a median around 96 days after diagnosis, ranging from 35 to 161. From HCoV-229E, HCoV-OC43, HCoV-NL63 and SARS-CoV-2, overlapping spike peptides were used to stimulate the cells. Researchers treated control cultures with a CEFX pool, an HIV-1 Nef pool, or no peptide.

Indicated treatment: approximately nine-day PBMC culture with coronavirus spike peptide pools or control peptides (ViraFEST assay). Oncomine TCR Beta short-read sequencing was applied to DNA from cultured CD4+ T cells. Each CDR3 protein is one row after TCRdb ran MiXCR on the PCR reads. The table has over 10,000 distinct CDR3 sequences, roughly two fifths seen once. Per germline, CDR1 DFQATT and CDR2 SNEGSKA (reference sequence). J gave up 5 bases and V 7 bases, and 7 bases lay outside the gene matches. The length of the CDR3 is 14 residues. The genes are TRBV20-1 and TRBJ2-5; 13 nucleotides agree with TRBD2. This clonotype originated in a human donor who had recovered from COVID-19. Material: CD4+ T cells from blood, cultured in vitro, obtained after SARS-CoV-2 vaccination. The DNA of the CDR3 is TGCAGTGGAGGACTAGCGGGAGTGGATGAGACCCAGTACTTC. Amino acid sequence: CSGGLAGVDETQYF.